This is a list of T cell receptor beta chains from one sample in a study of shared T cell receptors in the human thymus. Using immunoSEQ multiplex PCR, the repertoire was profiled, and TCRdb retains in-frame clones only, with some absent. Among more than 550,000 clones listed, approximately 83% were seen once. These data were also filed under a second study, of human thymus T cells.

Source material: thymocytes. These receptors were collected from a girl in the first two years of life with a congenital heart defect. CDR3s include the opening cysteine and the closing phenylalanine or tryptophan. A D gene is named only where the DNA matches it firmly. Clone size is given for some rows only: seen once, a few or many times, or a class if the clone is expanded.

abundance,d_gene,v_gene,j_gene,CDR3aa,CDR3nt
NA,TRBD1,TRBV5-4,TRBJ1-1,CASSGNRQGNTEAFF,TGTGCCAGCAGCGGTAACCGACAGGGGAACACTGAAGCTTTCTTT
once,NA,TRBV7-2,TRBJ2-7,CASSLASDGYEQYF,TGTGCCAGCAGCTTAGCTAGCGACGGCTACGAGCAGTACTTC
once,NA,TRBV6-7,TRBJ1-5,CASTHGGVWGKVLLQQPQHF,TGTGCCAGCACCCACGGCGGGGTGTGGGGGAAAGTACTCTTACAGCAGCCCCAGCATTTT
once,NA,TRBV6-4,TRBJ2-2,CASRNRTEAAGELFF,TGTGCCAGCAGAAACCGGACAGAAGCCGCCGGGGAGCTGTTTTTT
NA,NA,TRBV11-2,TRBJ1-3,CASSLVLSSGNTIYF,TGTGCCAGCAGCTTAGTGCTATCCTCTGGAAACACCATATATTTT
NA,TRBD1,TRBV2,TRBJ2-1,CASIGDRSPLPYNEQFF,TGTGCCAGCATAGGGGACAGGTCCCCATTACCCTACAATGAGCAGTTCTTC
NA,NA,TRBV7-2,TRBJ2-7,CASSLVGTKVGEQYF,TGTGCCAGCAGCTTAGTAGGGACAAAAGTGGGCGAGCAGTACTTC
NA,NA,TRBV11-2,TRBJ1-3,CASSSRRDSGNTIYF,TGTGCCAGCAGCTCCCGGAGGGACTCTGGAAACACCATATATTTT
once,NA,TRBV7-4,TRBJ1-1,CASGLTGMQTDGTEAFF,TGTGCCAGCGGGCTAACAGGGATGCAGACCGACGGAACTGAAGCTTTCTTT
NA,TRBD2,TRBV4-1,TRBJ2-1,CASSQDGASGGGFRNEQFF,TGCGCCAGCAGCCAAGATGGGGCTAGCGGGGGAGGTTTTAGGAATGAGCAGTTCTTC
NA,NA,TRBV5-1,TRBJ1-2,CASLPGVRANYGYTF,TGCGCCAGCCTACCCGGCGTCAGGGCCAACTATGGCTACACCTTC
NA,TRBD1,TRBV30,TRBJ1-1,CAWRDRGTNTEAFF,TGTGCCTGGAGGGACAGGGGGACGAACACTGAAGCTTTCTTT
once,NA,TRBV9,TRBJ1-1,CASSGRQNTEAFF,TGTGCCAGCAGCGGCAGACAGAACACTGAAGCTTTCTTT
NA,TRBD1,TRBV2,TRBJ1-3,CASISPRRQGPSGNTIYF,TGTGCCAGCATCTCCCCGCGACGACAGGGGCCTTCTGGAAACACCATATATTTT
NA,NA,TRBV14,TRBJ1-1,CASSPRGSEAFF,TGTGCCAGCAGCCCCAGGGGATCTGAAGCTTTCTTT
NA,NA,TRBV6-5,TRBJ1-2,CASSYRLHRVNYGYTF,TGTGCCAGCAGTTACCGACTCCACAGGGTTAACTATGGCTACACCTTC
NA,NA,TRBV5-1,TRBJ2-7,CASSLGTEQYF,TGCGCCAGCAGCTTGGGGACAGAGCAGTACTTC
NA,TRBD1,TRBV11-1,TRBJ2-7,CASSQVGTGNYEQYF,TGTGCCAGCAGCCAGGTAGGGACAGGGAACTACGAGCAGTACTTC
NA,NA,TRBV6-1,TRBJ2-7,CASSEELRGGLYEQYF,TGTGCCAGCAGTGAAGAGTTACGTGGGGGCCTCTACGAGCAGTACTTC
NA,TRBD1,TRBV4-2,TRBJ1-6,CASSPPPGGVAYNSPLHF,TGTGCCAGCAGCCCCCCCCCAGGGGGCGTCGCCTATAATTCACCCCTCCACTTT
NA,TRBD1,TRBV7-2,TRBJ1-1,CASSRGQGVNTEAFF,TGTGCCAGCAGCAGAGGACAGGGCGTGAACACTGAAGCTTTCTTT
NA,NA,TRBV6-6,TRBJ2-2,CASSSDRTGELFF,TGTGCCAGCAGTTCCGACAGAACCGGGGAGCTGTTTTTT
NA,NA,TRBV19,TRBJ1-3,CASSRQTDRTPGNTIYF,TGTGCCAGTAGTAGACAAACAGACAGGACACCTGGGAACACCATATATTTT
NA,NA,TRBV18,TRBJ2-7,CASSLQRDTYYEQYF,TGTGCCAGCTCACTTCAGCGGGACACCTACTACGAGCAGTACTTC
NA,TRBD1,TRBV2,TRBJ1-3,CASSRRTGFSRGGNTIYF,TGTGCCAGCAGTAGGCGGACAGGGTTCTCAAGGGGAGGAAACACCATATATTTT
NA,NA,TRBV27,TRBJ1-1,CASSLATAGVTEAFF,TGTGCCAGCAGTTTAGCAACAGCCGGGGTCACTGAAGCTTTCTTT
NA,TRBD1,TRBV12-5,TRBJ1-2,CASGLALYRGQGYGYTF,TGTGCTAGTGGTTTGGCCCTTTACAGGGGGCAAGGCTATGGCTACACCTTC
NA,TRBD1,TRBV5-5,TRBJ1-2,CASSLGGGQGWNGYTF,TGTGCCAGCAGCTTGGGTGGGGGACAGGGCTGGAATGGCTACACCTTC
NA,TRBD1,TRBV5-4,TRBJ1-2,CASSSRQGPFYGYTF,TGTGCCAGCAGCTCGAGACAGGGACCTTTCTATGGCTACACCTTC
NA,TRBD1,TRBV19,TRBJ1-2,CASSLCPDRDFNGYTF,TGTGCCAGTAGTTTATGTCCGGACAGGGACTTCAATGGCTACACCTTC
NA,NA,TRBV7-9,TRBJ1-2,CASSLGGEGLYGYTF,TGTGCCAGCAGCTTAGGCGGGGAAGGCCTTTATGGCTACACCTTC
NA,TRBD1,TRBV7-6,TRBJ1-2,CASSLNHPGGLDGYTF,TGTGCCAGCAGCTTAAACCATCCAGGGGGCCTGGATGGCTACACCTTC
NA,NA,TRBV7-6,TRBJ1-1,CASSLGKGGTEAFF,TGTGCCAGCAGCTTAGGTAAAGGGGGCACTGAAGCTTTCTTT
NA,NA,TRBV7-8,TRBJ2-3,CASSLGLAPDTQYF,TGTGCCAGCAGCTTAGGGCTAGCCCCAGATACGCAGTATTTT
NA,TRBD2,TRBV5-8,TRBJ2-3,CASSLWGGGDTQYF,TGTGCCAGCAGCTTATGGGGCGGGGGGGATACGCAGTATTTT
NA,NA,TRBV5-1,TRBJ1-6,CASSLVPRSPLHF,TGCGCCAGCAGCTTGGTGCCGAGGTCACCCCTCCACTTT
NA,TRBD1,TRBV23-1,TRBJ1-5,CASSPRRQGRNQPQHF,TGCGCCAGCAGTCCCCGGCGACAGGGGAGGAACCAGCCCCAGCATTTT
NA,NA,TRBV25-1,TRBJ1-5,CASSPQGLRQPQHF,TGTGCCAGCAGTCCACAGGGATTACGGCAGCCCCAGCATTTT
NA,TRBD2,TRBV6-1,TRBJ2-1,CATKRGGHYNEQFF,TGTGCCACTAAGCGGGGGGGCCACTACAATGAGCAGTTCTTC
once,NA,TRBV14,TRBJ1-2,CASSQEGGVQGGYTF,TGTGCCAGCAGCCAAGAGGGGGGGGTGCAAGGCGGCTACACCTTC
NA,NA,TRBV5-1,TRBJ1-1,CASSQTLGLNTEAFF,TGCGCCAGCAGCCAAACCCTGGGCCTCAACACTGAAGCTTTCTTT
NA,TRBD1,TRBV27,TRBJ1-5,CASSPAGGLEPQHF,TGTGCCAGCTCACCGGCAGGGGGCTTGGAGCCCCAGCATTTT
NA,NA,TRBV11-2,TRBJ2-2,CASRGASNTGELFF,TGTGCCAGCAGGGGGGCATCGAACACCGGGGAGCTGTTTTTT
NA,NA,TRBV5-4,TRBJ2-7,CASSDVTGGVSEQYF,TGTGCCAGCAGCGATGTGACAGGCGGAGTTTCCGAGCAGTACTTC
NA,TRBD1,TRBV4-1,TRBJ1-2,CASSRGQVANYGYTF,TGCGCCAGCAGCCGGGGACAGGTAGCTAACTATGGCTACACCTTC
NA,TRBD1,TRBV2,TRBJ1-4,CASSPQGESFYEKLFF,TGTGCCAGCAGCCCACAGGGGGAGAGTTTCTATGAAAAACTGTTTTTT
NA,TRBD1,TRBV7-9,TRBJ1-5,CASSFTRGGEVSNQPQHF,TGTGCCAGCAGCTTTACCCGAGGGGGCGAGGTGAGCAATCAGCCCCAGCATTTT
NA,TRBD1,TRBV5-6,TRBJ1-2,CASSLMTGTGGFYGYTF,TGTGCCAGCAGCTTAATGACCGGGACAGGCGGATTCTACGGCTACACCTTC